This passage covers 25 T cell receptor beta chains from one sample sequenced in a study of blood T cell repertoires in COVID-19. Assay used: immunoSEQ multiplex PCR; TCRdb lists only in-frame clones, some missing. The table lists over 150,000 clones, approximately 90% of them singletons. The sample comprised peripheral blood. These receptors came from a woman aged 70-85 years with COVID-19, enrolled during active disease.

The chain has TRBV6-5 and TRBJ1-1; D perhaps matches TRBD1 (5 bases). The CDR3 spans 13 residues. Germline values: CDR1 MNHEY, CDR2 SVGAGI. Between the trimmed V and J ends, which lost 6 bases and 0 bases, there was a span of 8 bases. CDR3 bases: TGTGCCAGCAGCCAACAGGTGAACACTGAAGCTTTCTTT. The encoded protein is CASSQQVNTEAFF.

This sequence joins TRBV2 and TRBJ1-6; a weak D match, TRBD1 (5 bases). V dropped 0 bases and J dropped 1 base, with 7 bases sitting between them. The CDR3 totals 16 residues. In germline, CDR1 is SNHLY, CDR2 FYNNEI. CDR3 nucleotides: TGTGCCAGCAGTGAAGCGGGGGGTTCCTATAATTCACCCCTCCACTTT. Protein sequence: CASSEAGGSYNSPLHF.

The CDR3 region has the DNA TGTGCCACCAGCAGAGATCAAGGACCTCGAGGGAATGAGCAGTTCTTC. This translates into CATSRDQGPRGNEQFF. The chain joins TRBV15 to TRBJ2-1, with a weak D call TRBD2 (5 bases). The CDR3 has 16 residues. Germline V CDR1 and CDR2: LNHNV, YYDKDF (reference sequence). With 0 bases removed from V and 7 bases from J, the gap between germline ends came to 16 bases.

V gene TRBV11-3 combines with J gene TRBJ1-1; possibly TRBD1 for D (5 bases). There are 12 residues in the CDR3. V lost 5 bases and J 8 bases, leaving 12 bases between the germline ends. Germline CDR1 is SGHNT and CDR2 is YENEEA. CDR3 in DNA: TGTGCCAGCAGCAAAGGGACTGTAGAAGCTTTCTTT. It codes for CASSKGTVEAFF.

The chain uses TRBV28 and TRBJ1-1, with D perhaps matching TRBD1 (6 bases). The germline V gene encodes CDR1 MDHEN and CDR2 SYDVKM. Trimming removed 7 bases from V and 7 bases from J, with 25 bases in between. The CDR3 is made up of 16 amino acids. The CDR3 DNA reads as TGTGCCAGCACCTCTCCCGGGATAGGCCCAGGGGTTGAAGCTTTCTTT. This gives the protein CASTSPGIGPGVEAFF.

The chain employs TRBV13 and TRBJ2-1, with D perhaps TRBD2 (7 bases). The germline V gene encodes CDR1 PRHDT and CDR2 FYEKMQ (reference sequence). The CDR3 is 16 amino acids. V was pared by 4 bases and J by 2 bases, with 15 bases between. CDR3 sequence: CASSSRGGGAYNEQFF. The CDR3 nucleotides read TGTGCCAGCAGCTCCAGAGGGGGGGGAGCCTACAATGAGCAGTTCTTC.

In its sample, this clone was seen a few times. V and J are TRBV2 and TRBJ1-1, with TRBD1 matching 8 bases. V gave up 6 bases and J gave up 7 bases; unmatched junction bases: 4. The germline V gene has CDR1 SNHLY and CDR2 FYNNEI. CDR3 length: 12 residues. CDR3: CASRNDRGEAFF. The CDR3 DNA is TGTGCCAGCAGGAACGACAGGGGTGAAGCTTTCTTT.

This clone was seen just once. This chain links TRBV19 with TRBJ2-3; 10 nucleotides agree with TRBD1. The ends lost 7 bases at V and 0 bases at J; junction bases unmatched: 13. The CDR3 consists of 18 residues. The germline CDR1 and CDR2 sequences are LNHDA and SQIVND (reference sequence). CDR3 nucleotide sequence: TGTGCCAGTAATAGGGACAGGGGCGGATACACTAGCACAGATACGCAGTATTTT. Amino acids: CASNRDRGGYTSTDTQYF.

The genes are TRBV19 and TRBJ1-5; the D gene is possibly TRBD1 (6 bases). Germline CDR1 reads LNHDA; CDR2 reads SQIVND (reference sequence). CDR3 length: 15 amino acids. Trimming stripped 4 bases from V and 3 bases from J, with 13 bases between. The CDR3 DNA follows: TGTGCCAGTAGTACGTCCAGGGGAGTCAATCAGCCCCAGCATTTT. This encodes CASSTSRGVNQPQHF.

The chain uses TRBV7-9 and TRBJ1-1, with 8 bases identical to TRBD1. The CDR3 covers 12 residues. V was clipped by 1 base and J by 11 bases; unmatched bases: 3. In germline, CDR1 is SEHNR, CDR2 FQNEAQ (reference sequence). The CDR3, as DNA: TGTGCCAGCAGCTTAGGACAGGGGAGCGCTTTCTTT. Translation gives CASSLGQGSAFF.

This clone came up once. V gene TRBV6-6 combines with J gene TRBJ2-2; 8 bases map to TRBD2. CDR3 length: 16 amino acids. Germline lookup yields CDR1 MNHNY and CDR2 SVGAGI (reference sequence). The trim removed 0 bases at V and 5 bases at J, leaving 5 bases unmatched. CDR3 sequence: CASSYSAGVDTGELFF. DNA for the CDR3: TGTGCCAGCAGTTACTCAGCGGGGGTGGATACCGGGGAGCTGTTTTTT.

This clone was detected only once. The CDR3 DNA follows: TGTGCCAGCAGCCTCGACAGCTTACTCAACACCGGGGAGCTGTTTTTT. This sequence encodes CASSLDSLLNTGELFF. The chain uses TRBV2 and TRBJ2-2; tentative D call: TRBD1 (5 bases). CDR1 SNHLY and CDR2 FYNNEI come from the germline V gene. V was pared by 6 bases and J by 2 bases, with 16 bases between. The CDR3 extends over 16 amino acids.

The V and J genes are TRBV2 and TRBJ1-2; 7 nucleotides line up with TRBD1. CDR1 and CDR2 from the germline V gene are SNHLY and FYNNEI. The CDR3 spans 15 residues. V dropped 2 bases and J dropped 4; count of bases not matched to a gene: 7. The CDR3 DNA sequence: TGTGCCAGCAGTGAATTGGGAACAGGGGTCTATGGCTACACCTTC. Translating gives CASSELGTGVYGYTF.

The chain joins TRBV6-5 to TRBJ2-7, with D possibly matching TRBD1 (6 bases). The CDR3 loop spans 14 amino acids. Germline assignment: CDR1 MNHEY and CDR2 SVGAGI. The germline V and J ends were trimmed by 0 bases and 3 bases, with 9 bases remaining between them. CDR3 sequence (DNA): TGTGCCAGCAGTTACTCCCAGGGGTTCTACGAGCAGTACTTC. Protein sequence: CASSYSQGFYEQYF.

The chain links TRBV7-8 to TRBJ2-3, with D perhaps matching TRBD2 (5 bases). Germline CDR1 and CDR2: SGHVS and FQNEAQ. The V end lost 0 bases, the J end lost 0 bases, and 13 bases lay between the germline ends. The CDR3 has 17 amino acids. The CDR3 region is CASSLAWWRLSTDTQYF. The CDR3 bases are TGTGCCAGCAGCTTAGCCTGGTGGAGGCTTAGCACAGATACGCAGTATTTT.

The rearrangement joins TRBV30 to TRBJ2-4, with no clear D. The CDR3 length is 12 residues. V was shortened by 0 bases and J by 5 bases, with 5 bases between the two germline ends. The germline CDR1 and CDR2 sequences are GTSNPN and SVGIG (reference sequence). This CDR3 is CAWSVHQNIQYF. CDR3 nucleotides: TGTGCCTGGAGTGTACATCAAAACATTCAGTACTTC.

The rearrangement links TRBV28 to TRBJ1-1; 7 bases line up with TRBD1. The CDR3 is 13 residues long. Germline loops: CDR1 MDHEN, CDR2 SYDVKM. The V gene end was trimmed by 2 bases and the J gene end by 8 bases; junction bases not matched to a gene: 5. CDR3 coding DNA: TGTGCCAGCAGTTTAGTAGGGGACAGAGAAGCTTTCTTT. This sequence encodes CASSLVGDREAFF. Based on the CDR3 plus reference TRBV28 and TRBJ1-1, the full variable domain is DVKVTQSSRYLVKRTGEKVFLECVQDMDHENMFWYRQDPGLGLRLIYFSYDVKMKEKGDIPEGYSVSREKKERFSLILESASTNQTSMYLCASSLVGDREAFFGQGTRLTVV.

The chain joins TRBV19 to TRBJ2-1, with D perhaps matching TRBD2 (6 bases). Germline V gene lookup returns CDR1 LNHDA and CDR2 SQIVND (reference sequence). Trimming shortened V by 1 base and J by 7 bases, and 23 bases separated the two germline ends. This CDR3 region has 18 residues. The DNA for the CDR3 is TGTGCCAGTAGTATAGCAACGGGGGTCCCTTACGAGGGGAATGAGCAGTTCTTC. It yields the protein CASSIATGVPYEGNEQFF.

The CDR3 DNA reads TGTGCCAGCAGCTTGGGGACAGGGCCCTCCTACGAGCAGTACTTC. This gives the protein CASSLGTGPSYEQYF. The chain couples TRBV13 to TRBJ2-7; 9 positions agree with TRBD1. Germline V gives CDR1 PRHDT, CDR2 FYEKMQ (reference sequence). The V and J ends lost 3 bases and 0 bases, in that order; junction bases with no gene match: 3. CDR3 length: 15 amino acids.

The chain carries TRBV21-1 and TRBJ2-2; the table's TRBD1 call for D was not verified on the DNA. TRBV21-1 is tagged as a pseudogene. CDR3 length equals 18 residues. DNA of the CDR3: TGTGCCAGCAGCAAAGGTCCAGGACAGAAATCGAACACCGGGGAGCTGTTTTTT. Translation gives CASSKGPGQKSNTGELFF.

This sequence joins TRBV15 and TRBJ2-7; TRBD1 matches at 8 bases. J was trimmed by 0 bases and V by 0 bases; bases with no gene match: 10. The CDR3 contains 18 residues. In germline, CDR1 is LNHNV, CDR2 YYDKDF (reference sequence). In DNA, the CDR3 is TGTGCCACCAGCAGAGATCTCTCTCAGGGGGCGGCCTCCTACGAGCAGTACTTC. Its translation is CATSRDLSQGAASYEQYF.

The chain carries TRBV7-6 and TRBJ1-4; D ambiguous. Germline CDR1 SGHVS, CDR2 FNYEAQ. V was clipped by 5 bases and J by 4 bases, with 8 bases between them. This CDR3 has 13 residues. The CDR3 region has the DNA TGTGCCAGCAGCAGGACTTTTAATGAAAAACTGTTTTTT. As protein: CASSRTFNEKLFF.

V usage is TRBV25-1 and J usage is TRBJ1-2, with D perhaps TRBD1 (5 bases). The CDR3 covers 16 residues. V was shortened by 1 base and J by 4 bases, with 16 bases between the two germline ends. Per germline, CDR1 MGHDK and CDR2 SYGVNS. The CDR3 region is CASSEWGREGPYGYTF. The DNA for the CDR3 is TGTGCCAGCAGTGAATGGGGCAGAGAAGGGCCCTATGGCTACACCTTC.

The chain combines TRBV3-1 (or the pseudogene TRBV3-2) with TRBJ2-5; D not resolved. V lost 1 base, J lost 5 bases, and 11 bases lay in between. The germline V gene has CDR1 LGHDT and CDR2 YNNKEL (reference sequence). This CDR3 region has 14 residues. The CDR3 reads CASSQGGQFETQYF. For the CDR3, the DNA is TGTGCCAGCAGCCAAGGTGGGCAATTTGAGACCCAGTACTTC.

This sequence joins TRBV6-5 and TRBJ2-1; 7 nucleotides agree with TRBD1. CDR1 is MNHEY and CDR2 is SVGAGI in the germline V gene. V was clipped by 7 bases and J by 0 bases; unmatched bases: 6. The CDR3 length is 15 residues. CDR3 loop: CASTKDRVSYNEQFF. DNA of the CDR3: TGTGCCAGCACCAAAGACAGGGTCTCCTACAATGAGCAGTTCTTC.